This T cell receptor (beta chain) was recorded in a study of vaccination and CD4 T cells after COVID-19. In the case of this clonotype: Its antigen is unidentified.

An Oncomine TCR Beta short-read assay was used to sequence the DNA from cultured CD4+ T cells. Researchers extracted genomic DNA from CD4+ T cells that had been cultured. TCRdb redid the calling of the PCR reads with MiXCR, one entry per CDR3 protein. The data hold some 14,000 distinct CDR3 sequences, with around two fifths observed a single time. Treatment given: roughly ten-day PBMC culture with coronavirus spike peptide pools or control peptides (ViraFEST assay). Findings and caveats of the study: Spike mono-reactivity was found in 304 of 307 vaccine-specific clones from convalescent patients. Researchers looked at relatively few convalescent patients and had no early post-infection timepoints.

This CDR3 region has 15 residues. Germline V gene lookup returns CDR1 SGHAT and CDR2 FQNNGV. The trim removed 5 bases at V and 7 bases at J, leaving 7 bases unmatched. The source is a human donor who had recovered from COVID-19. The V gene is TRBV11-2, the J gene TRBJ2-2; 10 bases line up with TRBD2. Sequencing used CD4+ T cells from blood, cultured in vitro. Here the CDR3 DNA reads TGTGCCAGCAGCACCCACGGACTAGCGGTCGGGGAGCTGTTTTTT. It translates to CASSTHGLAVGELFF.